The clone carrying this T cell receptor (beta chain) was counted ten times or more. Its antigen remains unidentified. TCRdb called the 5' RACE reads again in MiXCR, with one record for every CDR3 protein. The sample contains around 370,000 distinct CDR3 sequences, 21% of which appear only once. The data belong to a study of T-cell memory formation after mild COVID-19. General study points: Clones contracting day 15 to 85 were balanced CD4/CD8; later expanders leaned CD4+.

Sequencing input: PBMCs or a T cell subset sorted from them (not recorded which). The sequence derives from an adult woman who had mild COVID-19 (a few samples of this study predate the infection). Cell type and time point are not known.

CDR3 protein: CASSYDRGNEQFF. CDR3 DNA sequence: TGTGCCAGCAGTTACGACAGGGGGAATGAGCAGTTCTTC. The rearrangement uses TRBV6-5 and TRBJ2-1; TRBD1 matches 9 bases. V lost 2 bases, J lost 7 bases, and 0 bases stayed unmatched. Germline V CDR1 and CDR2: MNHEY, SVGAGI. This CDR3 spans 13 amino acids.